Listed below are T cell receptor beta chains from one sample, sequenced in a study of shared clonotypes between healthy human individuals. Using immunoSEQ multiplex PCR, the repertoire was profiled, and TCRdb retains in-frame clones only, with some absent. The table includes hundreds of thousands of clones, approximately 96% detected once. Material: naive CD8+ T cells sorted from blood. The receptors shown here come from a woman aged 30 to 39 in good health. CDR3s include the opening cysteine and the closing phenylalanine or tryptophan. The order of the fields is V gene, CDR3 length, J gene, CDR3 protein.

V gene: TRBV28; CDR3 length: 12; J gene: TRBJ1-2; CDR3 protein: CASWPGNYGYTF
V gene: TRBV27; CDR3 length: 16; J gene: NA; CDR3 protein: CASSPVGASGPYEQYF
V gene: TRBV4-1; CDR3 length: 15; J gene: TRBJ1-1; CDR3 protein: CASSQESAMNTEAFF
V gene: TRBV12-1; CDR3 length: 15; J gene: TRBJ2-1; CDR3 protein: CASRSPGLSYNEQFF
V gene: TRBV27; CDR3 length: 14; J gene: TRBJ2-1; CDR3 protein: CASSSGTIGMEQFF
V gene: TRBV7-9; CDR3 length: 15; J gene: TRBJ1-1; CDR3 protein: CASSSGVMMNTEAFF
V gene: TRBV5-6; CDR3 length: 14; J gene: TRBJ2-7; CDR3 protein: CASSSPDRVHEQYF
V gene: TRBV7-9; CDR3 length: 16; J gene: TRBJ2-1; CDR3 protein: CASSLDGTSGYNEQFF
V gene: TRBV20-1; CDR3 length: 11; J gene: TRBJ1-1; CDR3 protein: CSAPENTEAFF
V gene: TRBV27; CDR3 length: 13; J gene: TRBJ2-7; CDR3 protein: CASSPTVWSEQYF
V gene: TRBV21-1; CDR3 length: 14; J gene: TRBJ2-7; CDR3 protein: CASSKGLAGHEQYF
V gene: TRBV30; CDR3 length: 14; J gene: TRBJ2-1; CDR3 protein: CAWSAGLAGAWPFF
V gene: TRBV14; CDR3 length: 19; J gene: TRBJ2-1; CDR3 protein: CASSQAGLSGRPYYNEQFF
V gene: TRBV28; CDR3 length: 13; J gene: TRBJ2-5; CDR3 protein: CASSFPSQETQYF
V gene: TRBV15; CDR3 length: 15; J gene: TRBJ1-2; CDR3 protein: CATSRDLETENGYTF
V gene: TRBV15; CDR3 length: 16; J gene: TRBJ2-1; CDR3 protein: CATSREGGRRNNEQFF
V gene: TRBV4-1; CDR3 length: 16; J gene: TRBJ1-3; CDR3 protein: CASSQDHGNSGNTIYF
V gene: TRBV28; CDR3 length: 16; J gene: TRBJ2-7; CDR3 protein: CASSFTMGLAGVEQYF
V gene: TRBV27; CDR3 length: 12; J gene: TRBJ2-1; CDR3 protein: CASYANYNEQFF
V gene: TRBV7-9; CDR3 length: 15; J gene: TRBJ2-1; CDR3 protein: CASSPAQGVRNEQFF
V gene: TRBV7-8; CDR3 length: 16; J gene: TRBJ1-5; CDR3 protein: CASSARGREEWQPQHF
V gene: TRBV30; CDR3 length: 14; J gene: TRBJ1-1; CDR3 protein: CAWNLGNGGTEAFF
V gene: TRBV15; CDR3 length: 11; J gene: TRBJ2-1; CDR3 protein: CATIAPLVQFF
V gene: TRBV27; CDR3 length: 13; J gene: TRBJ2-3; CDR3 protein: CASSLGGTDTQYF
V gene: TRBV25-1; CDR3 length: 13; J gene: TRBJ1-2; CDR3 protein: CASSELGGYGYTF
V gene: TRBV30; CDR3 length: 14; J gene: TRBJ2-7; CDR3 protein: CAWSSRLARYEQYF
V gene: TRBV4-1; CDR3 length: 15; J gene: TRBJ2-1; CDR3 protein: CASSQDRPPYNEQFF
V gene: TRBV28; CDR3 length: 13; J gene: TRBJ1-1; CDR3 protein: CASRQGLDTEAFF
V gene: TRBV10-2; CDR3 length: 14; J gene: TRBJ2-4; CDR3 protein: CASRDRLAKNIQYF
V gene: TRBV5-6; CDR3 length: 14; J gene: TRBJ2-3; CDR3 protein: CASTGGRESDTQYF
V gene: TRBV7-6; CDR3 length: 13; J gene: TRBJ2-3; CDR3 protein: CASSQARTDTQYF
V gene: TRBV7-9; CDR3 length: 16; J gene: TRBJ2-1; CDR3 protein: CASSFTGGISYNEQFF
V gene: TRBV28; CDR3 length: 19; J gene: TRBJ1-3; CDR3 protein: CASTPRGRYLLRSGNTIYF
V gene: TRBV14; CDR3 length: 16; J gene: TRBJ2-1; CDR3 protein: CASSDDEVRGLNEQFF
V gene: TRBV29-1; CDR3 length: 13; J gene: TRBJ2-1; CDR3 protein: CSVEPSGNNEQFF
V gene: TRBV27; CDR3 length: 15; J gene: TRBJ2-1; CDR3 protein: CASSLFWTPYNEQFF
V gene: TRBV28; CDR3 length: 22; J gene: TRBJ2-1; CDR3 protein: CASSLVLTHSLAQMAHYNEQFF
V gene: TRBV19; CDR3 length: 16; J gene: TRBJ2-3; CDR3 protein: CASSIDASGSTDTQYF
V gene: TRBV5-6; CDR3 length: 15; J gene: TRBJ1-2; CDR3 protein: CASSQQLGSWDGYTF
V gene: TRBV21-1; CDR3 length: 16; J gene: TRBJ1-4; CDR3 protein: CASSKSDRPRGEKLFF
V gene: TRBV7-9; CDR3 length: 14; J gene: TRBJ2-5; CDR3 protein: CASSLGAGQETQYF
V gene: TRBV4-1; CDR3 length: 14; J gene: TRBJ2-7; CDR3 protein: CASSQGDYSYEQYF
V gene: TRBV27; CDR3 length: 13; J gene: TRBJ1-4; CDR3 protein: CASSYRQGEKLFF
V gene: TRBV7-9; CDR3 length: 14; J gene: TRBJ2-7; CDR3 protein: CASSLGSDTHEQYF
V gene: TRBV7-6; CDR3 length: 16; J gene: TRBJ2-3; CDR3 protein: CASSSLGEGLTDTQYF
V gene: TRBV7-9; CDR3 length: 15; J gene: TRBJ2-7; CDR3 protein: CASSLNGRAGYEQYF
V gene: TRBV28; CDR3 length: 18; J gene: TRBJ2-7; CDR3 protein: CASSLKGSYTRETYEQYF
V gene: TRBV7-9; CDR3 length: 12; J gene: TRBJ1-5; CDR3 protein: CASSFSNQPQHF
V gene: TRBV16; CDR3 length: 14; J gene: TRBJ2-7; CDR3 protein: CASSQSSGGGEQYF
V gene: TRBV21-1; CDR3 length: 16; J gene: TRBJ2-7; CDR3 protein: CASSICMLHVLDEQYF
V gene: TRBV6-5; CDR3 length: 13; J gene: TRBJ1-2; CDR3 protein: CASSPTDIYGYTF
V gene: TRBV2; CDR3 length: 13; J gene: NA; CDR3 protein: CASSGLFNYEQYF
V gene: TRBV28; CDR3 length: 13; J gene: TRBJ2-3; CDR3 protein: CASSFGRPDTQYF
V gene: TRBV19; CDR3 length: 12; J gene: TRBJ2-1; CDR3 protein: CASSIAGTEQFF